The 26 T cell receptor beta chains given below trace back to one sample, sequenced in a study of T cell clusters in autoimmune cytopenias. TRB amplification used approximately 250 ng of peripheral blood genomic DNA. Multiplex touch-down PCR amplified TRB using TRB-A and TRB-B pools in one tube. Each CDR3 protein gets one entry in TCRdb, which reprocessed the multiplex PCR reads and gives no DNA. The sample includes about 15,000 distinct CDR3 sequences. The sample was also reused in another study, on T cell repertoires in aging, cancer and after chemotherapy.

The sample consisted of peripheral blood. The receptors here all came from a human donor in good health.

The chain joins TRBV7-6 to TRBJ2-1. Germline V gene lookup returns CDR1 SGHVS and CDR2 FNYEAQ. This CDR3 has 17 residues. The CDR3 sequence: CASSFRLLRSSYNEQFF.

The chain recombines TRBV7-2 with TRBJ2-3. This CDR3 has 13 residues. Germline CDR1 and CDR2: SGHTA and FQGNSA. This CDR3 is CASSRDGTDTQYF.

The rearrangement uses TRBV19 and TRBJ2-7; absent DNA, TCRdb's TRBD2 call cannot be checked. The germline gives CDR1 LNHDA, CDR2 SQIVND (reference sequence). The CDR3 has 16 residues. This CDR3 is CASSILNRAGSYEQYF.

The chain combines TRBV6-5 with TRBJ2-2; no DNA is available, so the TRBD2 call from TCRdb remains unchecked. Looked up from germline, CDR1 is MNHEY and CDR2 is SVGAGI. The CDR3 length is 16 residues. The CDR3 region is CASRLNPGTRAGELFF.

The V and J genes are TRBV5-6 and TRBJ2-1; TCRdb's D gene call, TRBD1, goes unchecked for lack of DNA. Germline V gives CDR1 SGHDT, CDR2 YYEEEE. The CDR3 has 14 amino acids. The CDR3 sequence: CASSSGSFYNEQFF.

Measured by frequency, this clonotype is medium-sized. V gene TRBV29-1 combines with J gene TRBJ2-7; the D gene TCRdb calls, TRBD1, cannot be checked with no DNA. The length of the CDR3 is 13 residues. The germline gives CDR1 SQVTM, CDR2 ANQGSEA. CDR3 residues: CSVAGTGSYEQYF.

This chain links TRBV5-6 with TRBJ2-1; as DNA is missing, the TRBD2 call by TCRdb cannot be tested. Germline lookup yields CDR1 SGHDT and CDR2 YYEEEE. CDR3 length equals 14 residues. The CDR3 here is CASRVWTRANEQFF.

V usage is TRBV6-5 and J usage is TRBJ2-3; the TRBD1 assignment by TCRdb is unverifiable without DNA. CDR3 length: 13 amino acids. Germline lookup yields CDR1 MNHEY and CDR2 SVGAGI. The CDR3 loop reads CASSSPFRDTQYF.

Considering frequency, this clonotype is medium-sized. The chain recombines TRBV29-1 with TRBJ1-1; TCRdb selects TRBD1, and the lack of DNA leaves this call unchecked. The CDR3 covers 14 residues. CDR1 is SQVTM and CDR2 is ANQGSEA in the germline V gene. The CDR3 loop is CSVGSGGGVTEAFF.

This clonotype shows up as medium-sized by frequency. The rearrangement joins TRBV29-1 to TRBJ2-1; TCRdb designates TRBD1, a call that cannot be tested without DNA. The germline CDR1 and CDR2 sequences are SQVTM and ANQGSEA. The CDR3 totals 13 residues. The CDR3 loop reads CSVDVGRVNEQFF.

This chain connects TRBV12-3 or TRBV12-4 to TRBJ1-2; the D call from TCRdb, TRBD1, cannot be confirmed without DNA. This CDR3 contains 12 residues. The CDR3 sequence is CASSRAGIGYTF.

This chain joins TRBV6-5 and TRBJ1-2; the D call from TCRdb, TRBD1, cannot be confirmed without DNA. The CDR3 runs 16 residues. From germline, CDR1 is MNHEY and CDR2 SVGAGI. The CDR3 reads CASSFLLRQRHYGYTF.

V gene TRBV18 combines with J gene TRBJ1-2. The CDR3 spans 13 residues. Germline CDR1 is KGHSH and CDR2 is LQKENI. The CDR3 loop is CASSPRTDYGYTF.

The V gene is TRBV13, the J gene TRBJ2-7. The CDR3 has 11 amino acids. Germline V CDR1 and CDR2: PRHDT, FYEKMQ (reference sequence). The CDR3 reads CASSLGYEQYF.

The chain is built from TRBV6-1 and TRBJ2-1. The CDR3 length is 12 residues. Germline CDR1 and CDR2: MNHNS and SASEGT. CDR3: CASYGSYNEQFF.

The chain employs TRBV30 and TRBJ2-7; with no DNA, the TCRdb D assignment of TRBD1 cannot be verified. This CDR3 spans 13 amino acids. Germline values: CDR1 GTSNPN, CDR2 SVGIG (reference sequence). The CDR3 here is CAWSGGPGNEQYF. The full variable domain, completed using reference TRBV30 and TRBJ2-7, is SQTIHQWPATLVQPVGSPLSLECTVEGTSNPNLYWYRQAAGRGLQLLFYSVGIGQISSEVPQNLSASRPQDRQFILSSKKLLLSDSGFYLCAWSGGPGNEQYFGPGTRLTVT.

The rearrangement links TRBV5-6 to TRBJ2-3. This CDR3 is 17 amino acids long. Germline V gene lookup returns CDR1 SGHDT and CDR2 YYEEEE. The CDR3 reads CASSLAGQLSYTDTQYF.

The rearrangement joins TRBV11-1 to TRBJ2-4; TCRdb's assignment of TRBD2 cannot be checked, as there is no DNA. The CDR3 contains 18 residues. The V gene's germline CDR1 is SGHAT and CDR2 FQDESV (reference sequence). The CDR3 loop is CASSSGTSGSLAKNIQYF.

This chain connects TRBV6-5 to TRBJ1-4. The CDR3 runs 13 residues. Germline V lookup: CDR1 MNHEY, CDR2 SVGAGI. CDR3 amino acids: CASSFGSNEKLFF.

Frequency places this clonotype as medium-sized. The chain links TRBV29-1 to TRBJ2-1; the TRBD1 assignment by TCRdb is unverifiable without DNA. Per the germline V gene, CDR1 is SQVTM and CDR2 is ANQGSEA. This CDR3 region has 12 residues. The CDR3 is CLGAHSDNEQFF.

The chain is built from TRBV19 and TRBJ1-1. The CDR3 loop spans 14 amino acids. Germline V CDR1 and CDR2: LNHDA, SQIVND (reference sequence). CDR3 protein: CASSMWAGNTEAFF.

The chain recombines TRBV5-6 with TRBJ1-1. The CDR3 runs 11 residues. Looked up from germline, CDR1 is SGHDT and CDR2 is YYEEEE. Here the CDR3 reads CASSLGWEAFF. The full variable domain, completed using reference TRBV5-6 and TRBJ1-1, is DAGVTQSPTHLIKTRGQQVTLRCSPKSGHDTVSWYQQALGQGPQFIFQYYEEEERQRGNFPDRFSGHQFPNYSSELNVNALLLGDSALYLCASSLGWEAFFGQGTRLTVV.

The V and J genes are TRBV6-1 and TRBJ2-7; checking the TCRdb D call of TRBD2 is not possible without DNA. The CDR3 consists of 15 residues. Germline V CDR1 and CDR2: MNHNS, SASEGT. The CDR3: CASRAGVGGLYEQYF.

The V gene is TRBV27, the J gene TRBJ2-1; the TRBD2 assignment by TCRdb is unverifiable without DNA. This CDR3 is built from 16 residues. In germline, CDR1 is MNHEY, CDR2 SMNVEV (reference sequence). The CDR3 region is CASTPREVSSYNEQFF.

J is TRBJ2-7 and V is TRBV30; checking the TCRdb D call of TRBD2 is not possible without DNA. The CDR3 extends over 14 amino acids. Germline V gene lookup returns CDR1 GTSNPN and CDR2 SVGIG (reference sequence). The chain's CDR3 is CAWRRLAGVFEQYF.

The chain links TRBV29-1 to TRBJ1-6; TCRdb picks TRBD1, but there is no DNA to check that call. Germline loops: CDR1 SQVTM, CDR2 ANQGSEA. The CDR3 contains 13 residues. The chain's CDR3 is CSVRTGVNSPLHF. The complete variable domain, with remaining parts taken from reference TRBV29-1 and TRBJ1-6, reads SAVISQKPSRDICQRGTSLTIQCQVDSQVTMMFWYRQQPGQSLTLIATANQGSEATYESGFVIDKFPISRPNLTFSTLTVSNMSPEDSSIYLCSVRTGVNSPLHFGNGTRLTVT.